These 19 T cell receptor beta chains share one sample of origin, sequenced in a study of regulatory T cells in long-lasting Graves disease. Sequencing libraries for TCR beta were prepared with iRepertoire HTBI primers and Arm-PCR of CDR3 regions. TCRdb re-called the multiplex PCR reads with MiXCR, one entry per CDR3 protein. The table includes roughly 450,000 distinct CDR3 sequences, around 20% detected once. Time point denoted: persistent/refractory GD, antithyroid drugs over 5 years with positive TRAb. RNA isolated from PBMCs was used to make the TCR library. The source was peripheral blood mononuclear cells (PBMCs), collected when the disease was refractory, from a patient treated with antithyroid drugs. These receptors all stem from a female donor with Graves disease.

This clonotype was seen only a few times. Possible read error: a much larger clone is one base away. The chain combines TRBV6-1 with TRBJ1-5; no reliable D call. Germline assignment: CDR1 MNHNS and CDR2 SASEGT. Trimming stripped 7 bases from V and 3 bases from J, with 7 bases between. The CDR3 is 12 amino acids. The CDR3 bases are TGTGCCAGCACTGAGAACAATCAGCCCCAGCATTTT. Translated: CASTENNQPQHF.

This clonotype was detected ten times or more. The chain joins TRBV28 to TRBJ1-1; a weak D match, TRBD1 (6 bases). Germline V gene data show CDR1 as MDHEN and CDR2 as SYDVKM. The CDR3 extends over 15 amino acids. V was shortened by 1 base and J by 4 bases, with 13 bases between the two germline ends. CDR3: CASSLLGAGGTEAFF. CDR3 DNA sequence: TGTGCCAGCAGTTTATTGGGGGCGGGGGGCACTGAAGCTTTCTTT.

This clonotype came up many times. V gene TRBV7-9 combines with J gene TRBJ2-5; D uncertain. Trimming shortened V by 5 bases and J by 4 bases, and 8 bases separated the two germline ends. The length of the CDR3 is 12 residues. Germline values: CDR1 SEHNR, CDR2 FQNEAQ (reference sequence). This chain's CDR3 is CASSAVTETQYF. As DNA, the CDR3 is TGTGCCAGCAGCGCGGTGACAGAGACCCAGTACTTC.

Concerning this clonotype itself: One end of the junction is discordant with germline, which a read error may explain. This chain uses TRBV11-2 with TRBJ2-2, with TRBD1 as a possible D gene (6 bases). This CDR3 is built from 17 residues. Germline V CDR1 and CDR2: SGHAT, FQNNGV. The CDR3 here is CASSLKWGHANTGELFF. The CDR3 bases are TGTGCCAGCAGCTTAAAGTGGGGACATGCGAATACCGGGGAGCTGTTTTTT.

This chain uses TRBV12-3 or TRBV12-4 with TRBJ2-3; 12 positions match TRBD2. The V gene end was trimmed by 4 bases and the J gene end by 6 bases; junction bases not matched to a gene: 5. The CDR3 runs to 15 residues. The CDR3 region has the DNA TGTGCCAGCAGTTCGACTAGCGGGAGTACCGATACGCAGTATTTT. It translates to CASSSTSGSTDTQYF.

The chain combines TRBV6-1 with TRBJ2-7; D is unclear. The germline V and J ends were trimmed by 7 bases and 1 base, with 8 bases remaining between them. Per the germline V gene, CDR1 is MNHNS and CDR2 is SASEGT. The length of the CDR3 is 12 residues. The CDR3 sequence is CASNKISYEQYF. The CDR3 nucleotides read TGTGCCAGCAACAAGATTTCCTACGAGCAGTACTTC.

The chain carries TRBV20-1 and TRBJ1-2; no firm D call. This CDR3 has 13 residues. V was pared by 3 bases and J by 2 bases, with 10 bases between. Germline CDR1 and CDR2: DFQATT and SNEGSKA (reference sequence). The CDR3 sequence: CSASPRGNYGYTF. Here the CDR3 DNA reads TGCAGTGCTAGTCCCCGGGGAAACTATGGCTACACCTTC.

This clonotype has a count of ten or more. This chain joins TRBV11-2 and TRBJ2-7; D is perhaps TRBD2 (5 bases). The V gene lost 6 bases and the J gene lost 1 base, with 16 bases spanning the gap. There are 15 residues in the CDR3. Germline-derived CDR1 and CDR2 are SGHAT and FQNNGV. CDR3 sequence reads: CASSYGLIGSYEQYF. CDR3 DNA sequence: TGTGCCAGCAGTTACGGACTCATAGGATCCTACGAGCAGTACTTC.

This clonotype was seen many times. The chain joins TRBV10-3 to TRBJ1-5; no clear D gene. Germline lookup yields CDR1 ENHRY and CDR2 SYGVKD. Trimming took 2 bases from V and 9 from J, leaving 8 bases between them. This CDR3 is 12 amino acids long. The CDR3 DNA is TGTGCCATCAGTGAGGGTGGGCGGCCCCAGCATTTT. It yields the protein CAISEGGRPQHF.

In this sample, this clonotype turned up many times. J is TRBJ1-1 and V is TRBV6-2 or TRBV6-3, with D possibly matching TRBD1 (6 bases). Deletions cut 0 bases from V and 6 bases from J, with 11 bases between. Germline CDR1 MNHEY, CDR2 SVGEGT. CDR3 size: 14 residues. CDR3 coding DNA: TGTGCCAGCAGTTACTCATCTGGGGGCGCTGAAGCTTTCTTT. Its protein product is CASSYSSGGAEAFF.

This clonotype has only a few counts. The chain has TRBV20-1 and TRBJ2-5; a possible D gene is TRBD1 (6 bases). The ends were cut back, 1 base at V and 5 bases at J, with 14 bases in the middle. The CDR3 runs to 14 residues. Germline CDR1 DFQATT, CDR2 SNEGSKA (reference sequence). The CDR3 spells CSARAGQRFETQYF. CDR3 bases: TGCAGTGCTAGAGCGGGACAACGATTCGAGACCCAGTACTTC.

This clonotype was seen many times. The V gene is TRBV5-1, the J gene TRBJ1-2; 7 bases line up with TRBD1. Trimming cost V 2 bases and J 1 base; bases outside gene matches: 2. The CDR3 covers 14 residues. Germline loops: CDR1 SGHRS, CDR2 YFSETQ. As DNA, the CDR3 is TGCGCCAGCAGCTTCGGACAGGTTAACTATGGCTACACCTTC. This sequence encodes CASSFGQVNYGYTF.

This clonotype showed up many times. The rearrangement uses TRBV7-9 and TRBJ1-2; D may be TRBD1 (5 bases). Germline V gives CDR1 SEHNR, CDR2 FQNEAQ (reference sequence). This CDR3 spans 13 amino acids. Trimming took off 2 bases at V and 2 bases at J, with 6 bases between the two ends. The CDR3 nucleotides are TGTGCCAGCAGCTTATGGGGGAACTATGGCTACACCTTC. Translating gives CASSLWGNYGYTF.

The V call is TRBV7-2, the J call TRBJ1-1; maybe TRBD1 (5 bases). Germline values: CDR1 SGHTA, CDR2 FQGNSA. The CDR3 has 18 residues. V was cut by 4 bases and J by 6 bases, with 27 bases left in between. CDR3 residues: CASSSLWGVRDSGPEAFF. Here the CDR3 DNA reads TGTGCCAGCAGCTCATTGTGGGGGGTACGCGATTCGGGCCCTGAAGCTTTCTTT.

V usage is TRBV7-9 and J usage is TRBJ1-1; the D gene is possibly TRBD1 (5 bases). V lost 5 bases and J 1 base, leaving 11 bases between the germline ends. The CDR3 has 14 amino acids. Germline-derived CDR1 and CDR2 are SEHNR and FQNEAQ (reference sequence). This chain's CDR3 is CASSVGPANTEAFF. CDR3 DNA sequence: TGTGCCAGCAGCGTGGGACCAGCGAACACTGAAGCTTTCTTT.

The chain has TRBV19 and TRBJ1-5; unclear D gene. The CDR3 is made up of 14 amino acids. The V gene lost 1 base and the J gene lost 4 bases, with 8 bases spanning the gap. From germline, CDR1 is LNHDA and CDR2 SQIVND (reference sequence). The CDR3, as DNA: TGTGCCAGTAGTATAGGATCAGTGAATCAGCCCCAGCATTTT. Protein product: CASSIGSVNQPQHF.

The chain links TRBV20-1 to TRBJ2-7; TRBD2 agrees at 7 bases. The CDR3 spans 14 residues. The J segment lost 0 bases and the V segment lost 2 bases, leaving 4 bases of the junction unmatched. Germline V lookup: CDR1 DFQATT, CDR2 SNEGSKA (reference sequence). The CDR3 region has the DNA TGCAGTGCTAGAAATAAGCGGGGCTCCTACGAGCAGTACTTC. Its protein product is CSARNKRGSYEQYF.

In its sample, this clonotype was seen many times. The genes are TRBV7-6 and TRBJ2-7, with 7 bases identical to TRBD2. V lost 5 bases to trimming and J lost 5 bases; unmatched junction nucleotides: 12. Germline CDR1 reads SGHVS; CDR2 reads FNYEAQ. This CDR3 contains 15 residues. CDR3 sequence (DNA): TGTGCCAGCAGCCCGAATCGCGGGAGAAGGAACGAGCAGTACTTC. This sequence encodes CASSPNRGRRNEQYF.

V gene TRBV6-2 or TRBV6-3 combines with J gene TRBJ2-5; D is possibly TRBD1 (5 bases). This CDR3 is built from 14 residues. Deletions cut 0 bases from V and 2 bases from J, with 7 bases between. The germline V gene has CDR1 MNHEY and CDR2 SVGEGT. The CDR3 coding sequence is TGTGCCAGCAGTTACTCTCACAGGCAAGAGACCCAGTACTTC. Protein sequence: CASSYSHRQETQYF.